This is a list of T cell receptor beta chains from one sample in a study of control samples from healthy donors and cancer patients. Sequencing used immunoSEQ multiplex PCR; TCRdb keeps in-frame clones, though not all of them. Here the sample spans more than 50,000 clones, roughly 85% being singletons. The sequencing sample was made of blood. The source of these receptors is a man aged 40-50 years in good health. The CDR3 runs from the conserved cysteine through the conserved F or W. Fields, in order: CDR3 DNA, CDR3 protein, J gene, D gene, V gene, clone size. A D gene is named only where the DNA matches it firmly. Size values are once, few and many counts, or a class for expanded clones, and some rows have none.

TGTGCCATCACTGAGGGAGAGGACACTGAAGCTTTCTTT	CAITEGEDTEAFF	TRBJ1-1	.	TRBV10-3	.
TGTGCCAGCAGTCTGGGACAGTCCACCAACGAGCAGTACTTC	CASSLGQSTNEQYF	TRBJ2-7	TRBD1	TRBV27	.
TGTGCCACCAGGGGGGGGGTTCGCACAGATACGCAGTATTTT	CATRGGVRTDTQYF	TRBJ2-3	TRBD2	TRBV24-1	.
TGTGCCAGCAGCTTAGATCACAACAGCAATCAGCCCCAGCATTTT	CASSLDHNSNQPQHF	TRBJ1-5	.	TRBV7-8	.
TGTGCCTGGGAGGACAGGCGAAGGACTGAAGCTTTCTTT	CAWEDRRRTEAFF	TRBJ1-1	TRBD1	TRBV30	.
TGTGCCACCACCGGTCTGTACACAGATACGCAGTATTTT	CATTGLYTDTQYF	TRBJ2-3	.	TRBV18	.
TGTGCCAGCAGTGATGGAGAGAACACTGAAGCTTTCTTT	CASSDGENTEAFF	TRBJ1-1	.	TRBV6-1	few
TGTGCCAGCAGCCCAACAGGGGATCAGCCCCAGCATTTT	CASSPTGDQPQHF	TRBJ1-5	TRBD1	TRBV11-3	.
TGTGCCAGCAGCGTCGATATAACCTTACATTTT	CASSVDITLHF	TRBJ1-5	.	TRBV6-6	.
TGTGCCAGCAGCTTGGGAGGGACAAAGCAGTACTTC	CASSLGGTKQYF	TRBJ2-7	.	TRBV5-6	.
TGTGCCAGCATTTATCGGGCGGGAGGGAACACCGGGGAGCTGTTTTTT	CASIYRAGGNTGELFF	TRBJ2-2	TRBD2	TRBV5-5	.
TGTGCCAGCAGTTTACTGGCCGGGAGTGGGAGCAATGAGCAGTTCTTC	CASSLLAGSGSNEQFF	TRBJ2-1	.	TRBV28	.
TGTGCCAGCAGCTCTCTTGGGAACACTGAAGCTTTCTTT	CASSSLGNTEAFF	TRBJ1-1	.	TRBV7-3	.
TGCAGCGTTGACGTTATTGGGGGCACTGAAGCTTTCTTT	CSVDVIGGTEAFF	TRBJ1-1	.	TRBV29-1	.
TGTGCCAGCAGCCGACAGGGGGCTTACACCGGGGAGCTGTTTTTT	CASSRQGAYTGELFF	TRBJ2-2	TRBD1	TRBV27	few
TGCGCCAGCAGCATAGACAGCCGGGCGGGGGCCAACGTCCTGACTTTC	CASSIDSRAGANVLTF	TRBJ2-6	.	TRBV5-1	.
TGTGCCAGCAGTGAGCGGGGGGGCGGAAATGAGCAGTTCTTC	CASSERGGGNEQFF	TRBJ2-1	TRBD2	TRBV6-4	.
TGTGCCAGCAGCCAAGGACAGGACATAGCCAAAAACATTCAGTACTTC	CASSQGQDIAKNIQYF	TRBJ2-4	.	TRBV3-1/TRBV3-2	.
TGTGCCAGCAGTCCCAAATCCGAGGGAACTGAAGCTTTCTTT	CASSPKSEGTEAFF	TRBJ1-1	.	TRBV6-2/TRBV6-3	medium-sized
TGTGCCAGCAGTTTACCCACAGGGAGCACAGATACGCAGTATTTT	CASSLPTGSTDTQYF	TRBJ2-3	.	TRBV28	.
TGTGCCAGCAGTGAGACAGGATATGGCTACACCTTC	CASSETGYGYTF	TRBJ1-2	.	TRBV25-1	.
TGTGCCAGCAGCTTACGAGCGGGAGAGGATACGCAGTATTTT	CASSLRAGEDTQYF	TRBJ2-3	TRBD2	TRBV7-3	.
TGTGCCTGGAGTGGTCCAAAAAGGGGTCGAGACACCATATATTTT	CAWSGPKRGRDTIYF	TRBJ1-3	.	TRBV30	.
TGTGCCAGCAGCCCGACTAGCGAGATGTACAATGAGCAGTTCTTC	CASSPTSEMYNEQFF	TRBJ2-1	TRBD2	TRBV6-5	.
TGTGCCAGCAGTTTAGGCCTAATGGCACGCTCACCCCTCCACTTT	CASSLGLMARSPLHF	TRBJ1-6	.	TRBV27	.
TGTGCCAGCGGACGACAGAGTTACAATGAGCAGTTCTTC	CASGRQSYNEQFF	TRBJ2-1	.	TRBV27	.
TGTGCCAGCAAAGGAACCGGGGAGCTGTTTTTT	CASKGTGELFF	TRBJ2-2	.	TRBV7-2	.
TGTGCCAGCAATCAGGAGGGCCTCTACAATGAGCAGTTCTTC	CASNQEGLYNEQFF	TRBJ2-1	.	TRBV2	.
TGTGCCAGCAGTCCGGGGCCCTACGAGCAGTACTTC	CASSPGPYEQYF	TRBJ2-7	.	TRBV6-2/TRBV6-3	.
TGCGCCAGCAGCTTGGGACTAGCGGGAGTGGATACGCAGTATTTT	CASSLGLAGVDTQYF	TRBJ2-3	TRBD2	TRBV5-1	.
TGCGCCAGCAGCCAAGATTATCGACTAAACACTGAAGCTTTCTTT	CASSQDYRLNTEAFF	TRBJ1-1	.	TRBV4-3	.
TGTGCCAGCAGTTTCAGAGAGAACACTGAAGCTTTCTTT	CASSFRENTEAFF	TRBJ1-1	.	TRBV12-3/TRBV12-4	.
TGTGCCAGCGGCCGGACAGTCATTAATTCACCCCTCCACTTT	CASGRTVINSPLHF	TRBJ1-6	.	TRBV28	.
TGTGCCAGCAGTTCATACCCGGGACTAGCGAAGGCCGGGGAGCTGTTTTTT	CASSSYPGLAKAGELFF	TRBJ2-2	TRBD2	TRBV27	.
TGTGCCAGTAGTCTCGGACTGCTACCCACCTACGAGCAGTACTTC	CASSLGLLPTYEQYF	TRBJ2-7	.	TRBV19	.
TGTGCCTGGAGCAGGGGATCCTACGAGCAGTACTTC	CAWSRGSYEQYF	TRBJ2-7	.	TRBV30	once
TGTGCCAGTAGTGCAAATACCGGGACTAGCGGCTACAATGAGCAGTTCTTC	CASSANTGTSGYNEQFF	TRBJ2-1	TRBD2	TRBV19	.
TGTGCCAGCCAGGAAGCGGGTTATTCACCCCTCCACTTT	CASQEAGYSPLHF	TRBJ1-6	.	TRBV9	.
TGTGCCAGCAGTGAATGGGGACAGACAGGTCCCTACGAGCAGTACTTC	CASSEWGQTGPYEQYF	TRBJ2-7	TRBD1	TRBV25-1	.
TGTGCCACCAGTGACGGGGGACAGCCTGAAGCTTTCTTT	CATSDGGQPEAFF	TRBJ1-1	TRBD1	TRBV24-1	.
TGTGCCAGCAGCCCACCAGGGACACACGCCTACAATGAGCAGTTCTTC	CASSPPGTHAYNEQFF	TRBJ2-1	.	TRBV7-9	.
TGTGCCAGCAGCTTGGGGAGCGGCTATGGCTACACCTTC	CASSLGSGYGYTF	TRBJ1-2	.	TRBV7-3	few
TGTGCCAGCAGCTCCCAACTCGGGACCAGGGGGATGTTCACAGATACGCAGTATTTT	CASSSQLGTRGMFTDTQYF	TRBJ2-3	TRBD1	TRBV7-2	.
TGTGCCAGCAGCTTAGGCGGGGGAGGTGAAAAACTGTTTTTT	CASSLGGGGEKLFF	TRBJ1-4	.	TRBV7-9	.
TGTGCCAGCAAAGACCGGAGGCAGGGGAGATGGGAGCTGTTTTTT	CASKDRRQGRWELFF	TRBJ2-2	.	TRBV7-9	.
TGTGCCAGCAGTTTTTTCCGGGGTGGGACAGGAGTAAAAGTTAACTATGGCTACACCTTC	CASSFFRGGTGVKVNYGYTF	TRBJ1-2	TRBD1	TRBV28	.
TGTGCCATCAGTGGGGACAGGGTCCCTACTAACTATGGCTACACCTTC	CAISGDRVPTNYGYTF	TRBJ1-2	TRBD1	TRBV10-3	.
TGTGCCAGCAGCCCGGGGCGGATCAACTATGGCTACACCTTC	CASSPGRINYGYTF	TRBJ1-2	.	TRBV11-2	.
TGTGCCAGCACCGTCGCAGAGCCGTTAGATGGCTACACCTTC	CASTVAEPLDGYTF	TRBJ1-2	.	TRBV6-4	.
TGTGCCTGGAGTGGGATGGCTAGCGCAGACACAGATACGCAGTATTTT	CAWSGMASADTDTQYF	TRBJ2-3	.	TRBV30	once
TGTGCCAGCAGTGAAGGGACGCCCAAGGTAGCTTTCTTT	CASSEGTPKVAFF	TRBJ1-1	.	TRBV6-1	.
TGTGCCAGCAGTTCCCTGGGGCAGTGGGGGGAAAAACTGTTTTTT	CASSSLGQWGEKLFF	TRBJ1-4	.	TRBV27	.